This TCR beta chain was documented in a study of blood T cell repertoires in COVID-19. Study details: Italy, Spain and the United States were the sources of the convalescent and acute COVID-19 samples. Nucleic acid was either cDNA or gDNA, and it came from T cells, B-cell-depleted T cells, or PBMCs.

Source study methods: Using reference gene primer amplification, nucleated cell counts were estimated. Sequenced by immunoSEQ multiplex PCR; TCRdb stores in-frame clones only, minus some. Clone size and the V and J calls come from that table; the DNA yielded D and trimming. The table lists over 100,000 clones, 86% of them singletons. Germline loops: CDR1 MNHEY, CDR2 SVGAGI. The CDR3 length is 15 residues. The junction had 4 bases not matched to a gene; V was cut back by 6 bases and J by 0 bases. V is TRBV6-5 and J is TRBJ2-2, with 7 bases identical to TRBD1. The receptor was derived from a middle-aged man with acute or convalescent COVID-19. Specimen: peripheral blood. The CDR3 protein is CASSRDSTNTGELFF. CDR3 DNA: TGTGCCAGCAGCCGGGACAGCACGAACACCGGGGAGCTGTTTTTT.